This TCR beta chain stems from a study of T cell clonality in common variable immunodeficiency. This clone was counted many times. Its antigen is not known. With the read ending 3 residues before the CDR3 end, the germline J gene is used to fill in that end. CDR1 is KGHSH, CDR2 LQKENI, per germline. The CDR3 sequence is 14 residues long. Trimming removed 2 bases from V and 6 bases from J, with 10 bases in between. Study results and limitations: Reportedly, TCR beta sequences from common variable immunodeficiency showed fewer deletions and N-nucleotide insertions.

Libraries were prepared by immunoSEQ multiplex PCR; TCRdb keeps only in-frame clonotypes and omits some of them. The sample yields roughly 55,000 clones, without any singletons. The chain carries TRBV18 and TRBJ2-2, with D perhaps matching TRBD1 (6 bases). The sequence came from a person between 18 and 69 years old in good health. Sample: peripheral blood mononuclear cells. This CDR3 reads CASSPNRDPGELFF. The CDR3 bases that were read are TGTGCCAGCTCACCAAACAGGGATCCCGGGGAG.